The 13 T cell receptor beta chains presented below share a single source sample, sequenced in a study of HIV-infected patients and healthy controls. TCRdb ran MiXCR on the 5' RACE reads and lists one entry per CDR3 protein. The sample shows 60,000 to 75,000 distinct CDR3 sequences, roughly a sixth of them seen only once. Sequencing used CD4+ T cells from blood. These TCRs come from a human donor in good health.

This clonotype was counted only a few times. This chain uses TRBV2 with TRBJ2-7; possibly TRBD2 for D (6 bases). Trimming took 7 bases from V and 3 from J, leaving 13 bases between them. The CDR3 is 13 amino acids. Germline CDR1 and CDR2: SNHLY and FYNNEI. CDR3 protein: CASTLLANYEQYF. The CDR3 coding sequence is TGTGCCAGCACCTTACTAGCAAACTACGAGCAGTACTTC.

Remarks on this clonotype: A read error is possible here, since a much larger clone lies one base away. This chain joins TRBV20-1 and TRBJ2-3, with D possibly TRBD1 on 5 matching bases. This CDR3 contains 15 residues. Germline V CDR1 and CDR2: DFQATT, SNEGSKA (reference sequence). V gave up 2 bases and J gave up 6 bases, with 18 bases separating them. The CDR3 loop is CSARYVRQPGDTQYF. The CDR3, as DNA: TGCAGTGCTAGATATGTACGGCAGCCAGGGGATACGCAGTATTTT.

This clonotype occurred a few times. The chain couples TRBV12-3 or TRBV12-4 to TRBJ2-2; TRBD1 agrees at 8 bases. The J segment lost 2 bases and the V segment lost 6 bases, leaving 8 bases of the junction unmatched. The CDR3 is made up of 16 amino acids. This CDR3 is CASSAAGQGNTGELFF. The CDR3 region has the DNA TGTGCCAGCAGCGCAGCCGGACAGGGCAACACCGGGGAGCTGTTTTTT.

This clonotype was seen many times. The CDR3 DNA reads as TGTGCCAGCAGCCGCCGACCGGATAGGGTATCCTACGAGCAGTACTTC. This translates into CASSRRPDRVSYEQYF. The genes are TRBV11-3 and TRBJ2-7; D is uncertain. The CDR3 covers 16 residues. The germline V gene encodes CDR1 SGHNT and CDR2 YENEEA. V was shortened by 5 bases and J by 1 base, with 18 bases between the two germline ends.

This clonotype has just a few counts. The chain has TRBV10-3 and TRBJ2-1; possibly TRBD2 for D (5 bases). CDR3 length: 14 residues. Trimming stripped 7 bases from V and 0 bases from J, with 10 bases between. Germline CDR1 and CDR2: ENHRY and SYGVKD. CDR3 sequence: CAINGVNSYNEQFF. CDR3 nucleotide sequence: TGTGCCATCAACGGGGTCAACTCCTACAATGAGCAGTTCTTC.

This chain links TRBV20-1 with TRBJ1-1; D ambiguous. The CDR3 runs to 15 residues. The ends were cut back, 6 bases at V and 1 base at J, with 18 bases in the middle. Germline assignment: CDR1 DFQATT and CDR2 SNEGSKA (reference sequence). The chain's CDR3 is CSAPSSIYPNTEAFF. CDR3 bases: TGCAGTGCCCCATCGAGCATCTACCCGAACACTGAAGCTTTCTTT.

CDR3 residues: CASGDGRSYEQYF. In DNA form, the CDR3 reads TGTGCCAGCGGGGACGGGCGCTCCTACGAGCAGTACTTC. This chain connects TRBV2 to TRBJ2-7; TRBD1 or TRBD2 may be the D gene (5 bases each). Germline CDR1 reads SNHLY; CDR2 reads FYNNEI. V shed 8 bases and J shed 0 bases, with 11 bases lying between them. The CDR3 sequence is 13 residues long.

The V gene is TRBV20-1, the J gene TRBJ2-3; D unclear. Trimming shortened V by 0 bases and J by 2 bases, and 12 bases separated the two germline ends. Looked up from germline, CDR1 is DFQATT and CDR2 is SNEGSKA (reference sequence). The CDR3 extends over 15 amino acids. DNA for the CDR3: TGCAGTGCTAGAGATCCTGCTTTTGTCACAGATACGCAGTATTTT. It specifies CSARDPAFVTDTQYF.

This clonotype was picked up a small number of times. V is TRBV9 and J is TRBJ2-7; D is possibly TRBD1 or TRBD2 (7 bases each). The germline V gene encodes CDR1 SGDLS and CDR2 YYNGEE. The CDR3 contains 14 residues. V was trimmed by 4 bases and J by 6 bases, leaving 17 bases between them. The CDR3 here is CASSSGGGEGEQYF. In DNA, the CDR3 is TGTGCCAGCAGCTCAGGGGGGGGAGAAGGCGAGCAGTACTTC.

This clonotype was counted ten times or more. The chain recombines TRBV2 with TRBJ2-7, with 8 bases identical to TRBD1. Per germline, CDR1 SNHLY and CDR2 FYNNEI. V trimming: 6 bases; J trimming: 0 bases; junction bases outside the gene matches: 4. The CDR3 length is 14 residues. The DNA of the CDR3 is TGTGCCAGCAGGGGACAGGTTAGCTCCTACGAGCAGTACTTC. It specifies CASRGQVSSYEQYF.

This clonotype is deemed medium-sized. V and J are TRBV6-2 or TRBV6-3 and TRBJ1-1; 8 nucleotides agree with TRBD1. The CDR3 covers 13 residues. With V trimmed by 7 bases and J by 5 bases, 6 bases remained unmatched. CDR1 is MNHEY and CDR2 is SVGEGT in the germline V gene. This CDR3 reads CASNYQGATEAFF. CDR3 nucleotides: TGTGCCAGCAACTATCAGGGGGCGACTGAAGCTTTCTTT.

This clonotype was found a few times. The chain couples TRBV7-2 to TRBJ2-3, with D perhaps matching TRBD2 (5 bases). Trimming shortened V by 5 bases and J by 0 bases, and 15 bases separated the two germline ends. The germline CDR1 and CDR2 sequences are SGHTA and FQGNSA. The CDR3 loop spans 16 amino acids. CDR3 nucleotide sequence: TGTGCCAGCAGCCCAACGCGGGCCAGAAGCACAGATACGCAGTATTTT. Protein: CASSPTRARSTDTQYF.

The chain joins TRBV2 to TRBJ2-3; a possible D gene is TRBD2 (6 bases). Germline values: CDR1 SNHLY, CDR2 FYNNEI. V lost 8 bases and J 5 bases, leaving 11 bases between the germline ends. The CDR3 extends over 12 amino acids. The CDR3, as DNA: TGTGCCAGCGAAAATAGCGGAGATACGCAGTATTTT. This encodes CASENSGDTQYF.